This note documents a single T cell receptor beta chain sequence. What it binds is not known. The authors made the TRB cDNA libraries by 5' RACE using UMI labels. For each CDR3 protein, TCRdb gives one entry from its re-call of the 5' RACE reads, without DNA. The sample is made up of around 130,000 distinct CDR3 sequences, and the top ten hold about 0.62% of it. The record originates from a study of CXCR3-negative and CXCR3-positive naive CD8 T cells. General study points: Naive CXCR3-positive cells had TRB CDR3s more hydrophobic than those of CXCR3-negative naive cells. Diversity in memory CD8+ cells fell much lower than the comparably high levels seen in both naive subsets. CXCR3-negative and CXCR3-positive naive cells shared comparable TRBV-TRBJ usage, but memory cells did not. CXCR3 expression dropped partially after cryopreservation, and most assays relied on fresh PBMCs.

This CDR3 is 18 amino acids long. The sample taken for sequencing was naive CXCR3+ CD8+ T cells from blood. Subset noted: CD45RO-CCR7+CD27+CD95- naive CD8+ T cells expressing CXCR3 (TNR3+). This chain uses TRBV12-3 or TRBV12-4 with TRBJ2-7; TCRdb selects TRBD1, and the lack of DNA leaves this call unchecked. This clonotype was sampled from a human donor in good health. Some clones in this sample may be carry-over from other donors' samples. The CDR3 spells CASSLSSRAGQGSYEQYF.